This is a list of T cell receptor beta chains from one sample in a study of blood T cell repertoires in COVID-19. The table came from immunoSEQ multiplex PCR; TCRdb's copy has only in-frame clones and leaves some out. The data show approximately 170,000 clones, about 86% seen once. The specimen sequenced was peripheral blood. The receptors derive from a woman in her seventies with acute or convalescent COVID-19. CDR3s include the opening cysteine and the closing phenylalanine or tryptophan. D genes are given only for firm matches. Part of the rows lack a size; the others show once, few, many or a class for expanded clones.

CDR3	DNA	D	J	size	V
CASRTSGGNEQFF	TGTGCCAGCAGGACTAGCGGGGGCAATGAGCAGTTCTTC	TRBD2	TRBJ2-1	.	TRBV27
CASSDMGLAFTDTQYF	TGTGCCAGCAGTGATATGGGACTAGCGTTTACAGATACGCAGTATTTT	TRBD2	TRBJ2-3	once	TRBV6-1
CASSVATGTTTNEKLFF	TGTGCCAGCAGCGTAGCGACAGGGACGACAACTAATGAAAAACTGTTTTTT	TRBD1	TRBJ1-4	.	TRBV9
CASSIGRGAYNEQFF	TGTGCCAGTAGTATAGGCAGGGGGGCCTACAATGAGCAGTTCTTC	.	TRBJ2-1	.	TRBV19
CASSPRREGNEQFF	TGTGCCAGCTCACCACGACGGGAGGGTAATGAGCAGTTCTTC	TRBD2	TRBJ2-1	.	TRBV18
CASAQGPLGGYTF	TGTGCCAGCGCCCAGGGTCCCCTGGGTGGCTACACCTTC	.	TRBJ1-2	.	TRBV14
CASSQDRQGFYEQYF	TGCGCCAGCAGCCAAGATCGGCAGGGTTTTTACGAGCAGTACTTC	.	TRBJ2-7	.	TRBV4-3
CASSVGTAPYNEQFF	TGTGCCAGCAGCGTTGGGACAGCCCCTTACAATGAGCAGTTCTTC	TRBD1	TRBJ2-1	.	TRBV11-3
CASSQNNRGLGSPLHF	TGCGCCAGCAGCCAAAATAACAGGGGGCTTGGCTCACCCCTCCACTTT	TRBD1	TRBJ1-6	.	TRBV4-3
CASSGGGQGDPYEQYF	TGTGCCAGCTCGGGCGGTGGACAGGGTGACCCCTACGAGCAGTACTTC	TRBD1	TRBJ2-7	once	TRBV18
CASSQGPLGGRTNEKLFF	TGCGCCAGCAGCCAAGGTCCCTTAGGGGGCCGCACTAATGAAAAACTGTTTTTT	TRBD1	TRBJ1-4	.	TRBV4-1
CASSEGLAGVQETQYF	TGCGCCAGCAGCGAGGGACTAGCGGGGGTGCAAGAGACCCAGTACTTC	TRBD2	TRBJ2-5	.	TRBV5-1
CASSQEASGRDNEQYF	TGCGCCAGCAGCCAAGAGGCTAGCGGGAGGGACAACGAGCAGTACTTC	TRBD2	TRBJ2-7	.	TRBV4-3
CASRPQGGDTQYF	TGTGCCAGCAGACCACAAGGGGGAGATACGCAGTATTTT	.	TRBJ2-3	.	TRBV12-3/TRBV12-4
CASSIRDTGRNQPQHF	TGTGCCAGCAGCATCCGGGACACCGGGAGGAATCAGCCCCAGCATTTT	.	TRBJ1-5	.	TRBV28
CASSSATGLGWTGELFF	TGTGCCAGTAGTTCCGCCACGGGGTTAGGTTGGACCGGGGAGCTGTTTTTT	.	TRBJ2-2	.	TRBV19
CAINEENTEAFF	TGTGCCATCAACGAGGAGAACACTGAAGCTTTCTTT	.	TRBJ1-1	.	TRBV10-3
CASSSAQNTEAFF	TGTGCCAGCAGCTCCGCACAGAACACTGAAGCTTTCTTT	.	TRBJ1-1	.	TRBV7-9
CASSIDRKTVSTEAFF	TGTGCCAGTAGTATAGATCGGAAGACAGTGAGCACTGAAGCTTTCTTT	.	TRBJ1-1	.	TRBV19
CASVNRLAYEQFF	TGTGCCAGCGTGAATCGCCTTGCGTATGAGCAGTTCTTC	.	TRBJ2-1	.	TRBV7-9
CASSPRDRANYGYTF	TGTGCCAGCAGCCCGAGGGACAGGGCGAACTATGGCTACACCTTC	TRBD1	TRBJ1-2	few	TRBV6-5
CSVEDRDLANYGYTF	TGCAGCGTTGAAGATCGGGACTTAGCTAACTATGGCTACACCTTC	.	TRBJ1-2	few	TRBV29-1